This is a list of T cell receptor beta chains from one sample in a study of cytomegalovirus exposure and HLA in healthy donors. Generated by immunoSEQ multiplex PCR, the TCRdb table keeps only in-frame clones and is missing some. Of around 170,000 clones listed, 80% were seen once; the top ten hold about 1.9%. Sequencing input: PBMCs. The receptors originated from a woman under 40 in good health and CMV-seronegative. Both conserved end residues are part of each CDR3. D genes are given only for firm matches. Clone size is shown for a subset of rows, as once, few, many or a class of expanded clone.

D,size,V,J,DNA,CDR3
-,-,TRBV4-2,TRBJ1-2,TGTGCCAGCAGCCACCCGGCGGGGGAGAACTATGGCTACACCTTC,CASSHPAGENYGYTF
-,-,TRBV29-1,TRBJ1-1,TGCAGCGTTGGACTGGGCAGGAGGGGAACTGAAGCTTTCTTT,CSVGLGRRGTEAFF
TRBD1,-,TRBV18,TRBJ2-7,TGTGCCAGCTCACCGGGGACAGGGTTCGAGCAGTACTTC,CASSPGTGFEQYF
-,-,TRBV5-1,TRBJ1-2,TGCGCCAGCAGCTTGAGGTGGCAGGGAGGTAACTATGGCTACACCTTC,CASSLRWQGGNYGYTF
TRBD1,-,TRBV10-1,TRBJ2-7,TGCGCCAGCAGTCCCGCGGGACAGGGCTACGAGCAGTACTTC,CASSPAGQGYEQYF
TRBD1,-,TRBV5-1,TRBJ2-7,TGCGCCAGCAGCGAGACCGGGACAGTGTCCTACGAGCAGTACTTC,CASSETGTVSYEQYF
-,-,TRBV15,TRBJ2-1,TGTGCCACCAGCAGTCCGGGGGGCGGGTACAATGAGCAGTTCTTC,CATSSPGGGYNEQFF
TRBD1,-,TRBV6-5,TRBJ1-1,TGTGCCAGCAGTACGAGAACAGGGGGCACTGAAGCTTTCTTT,CASSTRTGGTEAFF
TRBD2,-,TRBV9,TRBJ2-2,TGTGCCAGCAGCGTATCTAGCGGGGGGTCCACCGGGGAGCTGTTTTTT,CASSVSSGGSTGELFF
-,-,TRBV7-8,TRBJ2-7,TGTGCCAGCAGCTTAGGGGGGCAGTACTACGAGCAGTACTTC,CASSLGGQYYEQYF
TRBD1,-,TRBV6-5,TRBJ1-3,TGTGCCAGCAGTTACGACAGGGGAAGAAACACCATATATTTT,CASSYDRGRNTIYF
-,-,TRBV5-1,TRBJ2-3,TGCGCCAGCAGCGCTCAACAGGGCACAGATACGCAGTATTTT,CASSAQQGTDTQYF
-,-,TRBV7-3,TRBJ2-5,TGTGCCAGCAGCGTAGGTACAGGGGAGACCCAGTACTTC,CASSVGTGETQYF
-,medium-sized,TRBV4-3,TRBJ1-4,TGCGCCAGCAGCCAAGATCGTCCGTCAACTAATGAAAAACTGTTTTTT,CASSQDRPSTNEKLFF
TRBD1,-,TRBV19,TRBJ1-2,TGTGCCAGTAGTATCGAGACAGGGAACTATGGCTACACCTTC,CASSIETGNYGYTF
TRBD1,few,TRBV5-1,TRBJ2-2,TGCGCCAGCAGCGGGACAGGGAACACCGGGGAGCTGTTTTTT,CASSGTGNTGELFF
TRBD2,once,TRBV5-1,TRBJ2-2,TGCGCCAGCAGCTCCGGACTAGCGGGGGCACCGGGCACCGGGGAGCTGTTTTTT,CASSSGLAGAPGTGELFF
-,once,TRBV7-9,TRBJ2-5,TGTGCCAGCAGCTCGGACAGTTACCAAGAGACCCAGTACTTC,CASSSDSYQETQYF
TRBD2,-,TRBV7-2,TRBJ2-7,TGTGCCAGCAGCTCAAGCGGGAGCTCCTACGAGCAGTACTTC,CASSSSGSSYEQYF
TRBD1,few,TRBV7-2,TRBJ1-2,TGTGCCAGCAGCCGAGGGGGCAGCTCTAACTATGGCTACACCTTC,CASSRGGSSNYGYTF
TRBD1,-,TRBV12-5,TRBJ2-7,TGTGCTAGTGGATGGACAGGGTGGGACAACGAGCAGTACTTC,CASGWTGWDNEQYF
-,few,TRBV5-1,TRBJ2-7,TGCGCCAGCAGCCAGGGGATGGACTACGAGCAGTACTTC,CASSQGMDYEQYF
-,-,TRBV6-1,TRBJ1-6,TGTGCCAGCAGCATAGACTTCTACGGGGGTTCACCCCTCCACTTT,CASSIDFYGGSPLHF
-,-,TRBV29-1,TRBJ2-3,TGCAGCGTGAGGAATTTCCCCACAGATACGCAGTATTTT,CSVRNFPTDTQYF
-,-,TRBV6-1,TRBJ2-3,TGTGCCAGCAGTGGGGGCTTAAGGGGGGGGGCTCCAGATACGCAGTATTTT,CASSGGLRGGAPDTQYF
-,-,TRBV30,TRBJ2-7,TGTGCCTGGAGTGCGGTCTTTCCCTACGAGCAGTACTTC,CAWSAVFPYEQYF
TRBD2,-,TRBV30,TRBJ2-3,TGTGCCTGGAGCGTATTCGGGGGGGGCACAGATACGCAGTATTTT,CAWSVFGGGTDTQYF
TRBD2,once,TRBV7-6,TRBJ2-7,TGTGCCAGCAGCTTAGCGAGAGCGGGGGGCTCCTACGAGCAGTACTTC,CASSLARAGGSYEQYF
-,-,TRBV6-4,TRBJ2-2,TGTGCCAGCAGTGAGCGAGCTCTCGGGGAGCTGTTTTTT,CASSERALGELFF
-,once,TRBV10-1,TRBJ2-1,TGCGCCAGCAGTGAAAACTCCAACAATGAGCAGTTCTTC,CASSENSNNEQFF
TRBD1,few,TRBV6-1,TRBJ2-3,TGTGCCAGCAGTTCAACAGGGGGGAGCACAGATACGCAGTATTTT,CASSSTGGSTDTQYF
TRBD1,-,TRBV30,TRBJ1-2,TGTGCCTGGAGTGTGAGGCAGGGGGCTAACTATGGCTACACCTTC,CAWSVRQGANYGYTF
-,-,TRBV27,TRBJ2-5,TGTGCCAGCAGTTTGAGCTCACGGGGGGAGACCCAGTACTTC,CASSLSSRGETQYF
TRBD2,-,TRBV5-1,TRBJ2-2,TGCGCCAGCAGCTTGGCCTTACTAGCGGGGGGTTCGAACACCGGGGAGCTGTTTTTT,CASSLALLAGGSNTGELFF
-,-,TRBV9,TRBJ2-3,TGTGCCAGCAGCCCGCGGGACAGATCCACAGATACGCAGTATTTT,CASSPRDRSTDTQYF
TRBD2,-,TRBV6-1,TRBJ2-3,TGTGCCAGCAGTGGGGGGACTAGCGGGGGTACAGATACGCAGTATTTT,CASSGGTSGGTDTQYF
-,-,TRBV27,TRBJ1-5,TGTGCCAGCAGTTTATCGGCGGGGCCACCATCCTATAGCAATCAGCCCCAGCATTTT,CASSLSAGPPSYSNQPQHF
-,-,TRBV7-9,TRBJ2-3,TGTGCCAGCAGCTTAGACGGGAGTGGGGATACGCAGTATTTT,CASSLDGSGDTQYF
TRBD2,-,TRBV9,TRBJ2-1,TGTGCCAGCAGCGTAGGAACTAGCGGGGGCCCCAATGAGCAGTTCTTC,CASSVGTSGGPNEQFF
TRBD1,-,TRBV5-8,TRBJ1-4,TGTGCCAGCAGCCGGGCCGGGACAGGGGGTGAAAAACTGTTTTTT,CASSRAGTGGEKLFF
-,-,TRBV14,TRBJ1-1,TGTGCCAGCAGCGACCCAGCCCGCCGGGGCACTGAAGCTTTCTTT,CASSDPARRGTEAFF
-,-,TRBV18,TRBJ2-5,TGTGCCAGCTCACCACCCAGCGGGCAAGAGACCCAGTACTTC,CASSPPSGQETQYF
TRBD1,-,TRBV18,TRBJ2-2,TGTGCCAGCTCACCACCAGGGGGCTACATCGGCGGGGAGCTGTTTTTT,CASSPPGGYIGGELFF
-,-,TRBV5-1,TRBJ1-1,TGCGCCAGCAGCTTGGCCCCGGGACTTACGAACACTGAAGCTTTCTTT,CASSLAPGLTNTEAFF
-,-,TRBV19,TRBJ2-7,TGTGCCAGTAGTAACGGGTTGTCCTACGAGCAGTACTTC,CASSNGLSYEQYF
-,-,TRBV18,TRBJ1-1,TGTGCCAGCTCACCAGAGGGAGACACTGAAGCTTTCTTT,CASSPEGDTEAFF
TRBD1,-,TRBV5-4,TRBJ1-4,TGTGCCAGCAGCCTAGACAGGGGTAATGAAAAACTGTTTTTT,CASSLDRGNEKLFF
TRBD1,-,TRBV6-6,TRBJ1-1,TGTGCCGGGACGGACAGGGGTCAAGGGAACACTGAAGCTTTCTTT,CAGTDRGQGNTEAFF
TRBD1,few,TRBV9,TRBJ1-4,TGTGCCAGCAGCGACCCAGGACAGGGGGGCTTTGAAAAACTGTTTTTT,CASSDPGQGGFEKLFF
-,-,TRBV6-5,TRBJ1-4,TGTGCCAGCAGTTTGAGACAGGATGAAAAACTGTTTTTT,CASSLRQDEKLFF
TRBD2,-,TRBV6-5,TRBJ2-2,TGTGCCAGCACACCCGGGACTACTGCAACCGGGGAGCTGTTTTTT,CASTPGTTATGELFF
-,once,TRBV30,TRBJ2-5,TGTGCCTGGTCTGTACGTGGGGGCCTACAAGAGACCCAGTACTTC,CAWSVRGGLQETQYF
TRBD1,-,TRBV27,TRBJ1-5,TGTGCCAGCAGTTACCCTGGGACAGCTTATAATCAGCCCCAGCATTTT,CASSYPGTAYNQPQHF